This TCR beta chain appears in the sequencing data of a study of blood T cells in healthy people across ages. Then a second PCR, running about 7 to 11 cycles, was carried out with a sample-barcoded 5' primer and a J-beta primer mix. TCRdb passed the 5' RACE reads through MiXCR, listing each CDR3 protein once. The sample records some 780,000 distinct CDR3 sequences, 56% being singletons. This clonotype turned up a few times. Its antigen remains unidentified. Trimming removed 4 bases from V and 10 bases from J, with 8 bases in between. This CDR3 is 10 amino acids long. The germline gives CDR1 SQVTM, CDR2 ANQGSEA. General study findings and limits: Samples with more naive T cells showed higher observed beta diversity.

Specimen: blood. V gene TRBV29-1 combines with J gene TRBJ2-1; D remains unclear. The TCR sequence derives from a man in his forties or fifties in good health. The chain's CDR3 is CSVAVVEQFF. The CDR3 region has the DNA TGCAGCGTTGCCGTAGTCGAGCAGTTCTTC.